This is a list of T cell receptor beta chains from one sample in a study of blood T cell repertoires in COVID-19. Here immunoSEQ multiplex PCR was the method, and the copy in TCRdb shows in-frame clones only, minus some. The top ten clones hold over 6.5% of a sample with over 200,000 clones, 84% of them seen once. The material sequenced was peripheral blood. These receptors all come from a woman older than 75 with COVID-19, enrolled during active disease. CDR3s leave out the opening cysteine and the closing phenylalanine or tryptophan. Each record gives: D gene, V gene, J gene, CDR3 protein. A D gene is named only where the DNA matches it firmly.

>NA|TRBV10-3|TRBJ1-2
AISGTTTNYGYT
>NA|TRBV2|TRBJ2-1
ASSGGLGANEQF
>NA|TRBV19|TRBJ1-2
ASSIHGYGYT
>TRBD1|TRBV4-1|TRBJ2-3
ASSLGQGTDTQY
>TRBD1|TRBV29-1|TRBJ1-2
SVVRPGGYGYT
>NA|TRBV25-1|TRBJ2-3
ASSDPGGGAPDTQY
>TRBD1|TRBV7-2|TRBJ2-1
ATRQGRPNEQF
>NA|TRBV5-6|TRBJ2-7
ASSSTPTGKGAYEQY
>NA|TRBV7-3|TRBJ1-1
ASSLNSNTEAF
>NA|TRBV5-1|TRBJ2-1
ASSWGRGTYNEQF
>NA|TRBV28|TRBJ2-5
ASSLPSGGYETQY
>TRBD1|TRBV7-2|TRBJ1-2
ASSSGQLYGYT
>TRBD1|TRBV5-4|TRBJ1-1
ASNPGQGAFAF
>TRBD1|TRBV28|TRBJ2-2
ATRGQGNGELF
>NA|TRBV6-5|TRBJ2-7
ASILARGSYEQY
>NA|TRBV10-1|TRBJ1-1
ASSDHGGQHTEAF
>NA|TRBV18|TRBJ1-4
ASSRERMGPNEKLF
>NA|TRBV7-9|TRBJ1-4
ASSSGGRSGKLF
>TRBD2|TRBV5-1|TRBJ2-1
ASSSGLAGGQEQF
>TRBD2|TRBV6-4|TRBJ2-2
ASSELAGDPGELF
>TRBD1|TRBV5-1|TRBJ1-2
ASSLWGTTGDNYGYT
>NA|TRBV6-1|TRBJ2-3
ASSETAGTDTQY
>TRBD2|TRBV11-3|TRBJ2-2
ASSFTSGGGTGELF
>NA|TRBV19|TRBJ2-7
ASSVGGSSYEQY
>TRBD2|TRBV28|TRBJ2-5
ASSQATSETQY
>NA|TRBV5-1|TRBJ2-7
ASSFFTEIRGSSYEQY